The clone carrying this T cell receptor beta chain has a handful of counts. Its specificity is unknown. The CDR3 is 14 amino acids. From germline, CDR1 is SGHNT and CDR2 YYREEE (reference sequence). V was cut by 7 bases and J by 5 bases, with 18 bases left in between. PCR involved 60 Vbeta and 13 Jbeta primers. Sequencing was performed with immunoSEQ multiplex PCR; in TCRdb, only in-frame clones are kept and a portion is missing. The profile shows about 220,000 clones, 76% of them singletons. The source of the sample is a study of cytomegalovirus exposure and HLA in healthy donors. Study-wide results and limits: HLA allele associations emerged for around 16,000 TCR beta sequences in a later analysis, at 0.05 false discovery rate. Productive status was seen about 87% or about 30% of the time for most TCR beta V segments in an earlier analysis. Accounts indicate the classifier identified cytomegalovirus status with strong specificity and sensitivity.

The chain links TRBV5-4 to TRBJ2-5, with D possibly TRBD1 on 6 matching bases. The sample consisted of PBMCs. This TCR was sampled from a man between 18 and 29 years old in good health and CMV-seronegative. The CDR3 sequence is CASEGEGPKETQYF. As DNA, the CDR3 is TGTGCCAGCGAGGGGGAAGGACCGAAGGAGACCCAGTACTTC.